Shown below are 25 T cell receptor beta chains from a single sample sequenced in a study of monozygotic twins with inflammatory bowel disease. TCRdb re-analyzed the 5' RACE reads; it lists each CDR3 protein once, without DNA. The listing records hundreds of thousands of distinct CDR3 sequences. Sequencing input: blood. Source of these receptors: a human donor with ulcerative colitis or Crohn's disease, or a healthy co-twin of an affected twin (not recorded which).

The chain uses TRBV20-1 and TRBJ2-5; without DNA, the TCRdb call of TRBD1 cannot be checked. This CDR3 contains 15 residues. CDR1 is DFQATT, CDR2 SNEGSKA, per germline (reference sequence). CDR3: CSARDFVGLKGTQYF.

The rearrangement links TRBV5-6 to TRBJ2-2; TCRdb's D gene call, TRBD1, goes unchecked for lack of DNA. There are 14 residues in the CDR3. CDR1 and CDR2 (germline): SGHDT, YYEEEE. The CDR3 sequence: CASLQGINTGELFF.

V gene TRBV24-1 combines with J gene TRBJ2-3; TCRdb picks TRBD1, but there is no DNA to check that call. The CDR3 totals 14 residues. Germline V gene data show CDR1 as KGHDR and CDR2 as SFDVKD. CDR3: CATRSGQSTDTQYF.

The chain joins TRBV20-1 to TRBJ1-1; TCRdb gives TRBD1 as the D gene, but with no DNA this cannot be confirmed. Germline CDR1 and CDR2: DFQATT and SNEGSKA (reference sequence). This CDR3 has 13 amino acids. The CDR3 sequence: CSASNRGGTEAFF.

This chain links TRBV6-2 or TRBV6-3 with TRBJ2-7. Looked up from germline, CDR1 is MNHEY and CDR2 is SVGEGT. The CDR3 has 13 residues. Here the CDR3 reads CASSEVVLTEQYF.

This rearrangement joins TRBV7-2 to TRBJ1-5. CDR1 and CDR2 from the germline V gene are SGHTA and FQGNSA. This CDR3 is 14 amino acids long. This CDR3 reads CASSLGRNNQPQHF.

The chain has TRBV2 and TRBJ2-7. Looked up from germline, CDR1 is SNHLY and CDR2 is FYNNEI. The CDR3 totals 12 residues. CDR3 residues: CASRLLAYEQYF.

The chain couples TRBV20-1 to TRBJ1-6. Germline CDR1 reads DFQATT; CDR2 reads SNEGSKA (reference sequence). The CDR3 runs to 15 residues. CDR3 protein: CSAAPGPQSHSPLHF.

The CDR3: CASSRPGVSGNTIYF. This chain connects TRBV9 to TRBJ1-3; TCRdb outputs TRBD1, but without DNA this stays unchecked. CDR1 and CDR2 from the germline V gene are SGDLS and YYNGEE. The CDR3 sequence is 15 residues long. Supplemented by reference TRBV9 and TRBJ1-3, the full variable domain reads DSGVTQTPKHLITATGQRVTLRCSPRSGDLSVYWYQQSLDQGLQFLIQYYNGEERAKGNILERFSAQQFPDLHSELNLSSLELGDSALYFCASSRPGVSGNTIYFGEGSWLTVV.

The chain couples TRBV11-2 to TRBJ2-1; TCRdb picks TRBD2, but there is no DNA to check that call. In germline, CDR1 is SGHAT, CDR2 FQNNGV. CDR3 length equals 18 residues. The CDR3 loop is CASSLDRKRPTIYNEQFF.

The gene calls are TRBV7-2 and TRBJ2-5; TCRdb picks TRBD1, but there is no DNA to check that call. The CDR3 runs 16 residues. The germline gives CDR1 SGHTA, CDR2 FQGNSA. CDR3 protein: CASSFSGTAPPETQYF.

CDR3 sequence: CASSLGGGSSGELFF. This chain connects TRBV7-2 to TRBJ2-2; TCRdb lists TRBD1, though no DNA is available to test this call. In germline, CDR1 is SGHTA, CDR2 FQGNSA. The CDR3 sequence is 15 residues long. The whole variable domain, remainder taken from reference TRBV7-2 and TRBJ2-2, is GAGVSQSPSNKVTEKGKDVELRCDPISGHTALYWYRQSLGQGLEFLIYFQGNSAPDKSGLPSDRFSAERTGGSVSTLTIQRTQQEDSAVYLCASSLGGGSSGELFFGEGSRLTVL.

CDR3: CASSERRGQTYNSPLHF. The J gene is TRBJ1-6, the V gene TRBV2; no DNA is available, so the TRBD1 call from TCRdb remains unchecked. Germline V gene lookup returns CDR1 SNHLY and CDR2 FYNNEI. The CDR3 extends over 17 amino acids.

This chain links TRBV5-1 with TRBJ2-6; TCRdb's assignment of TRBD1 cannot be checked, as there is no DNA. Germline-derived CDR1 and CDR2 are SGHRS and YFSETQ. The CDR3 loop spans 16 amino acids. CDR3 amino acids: CASSLELGPGANVLTF.

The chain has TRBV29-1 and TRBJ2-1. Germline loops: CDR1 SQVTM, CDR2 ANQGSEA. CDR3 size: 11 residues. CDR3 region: CSVEEAIEQFF.

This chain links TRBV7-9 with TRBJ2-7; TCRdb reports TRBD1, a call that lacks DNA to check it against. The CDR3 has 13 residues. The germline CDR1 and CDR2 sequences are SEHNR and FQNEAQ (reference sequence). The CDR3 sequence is CANSLPGSYEQYF.

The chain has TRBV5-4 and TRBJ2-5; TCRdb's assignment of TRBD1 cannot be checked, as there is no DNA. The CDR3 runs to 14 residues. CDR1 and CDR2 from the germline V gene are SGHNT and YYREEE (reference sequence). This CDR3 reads CASSPGGKQETQYF.

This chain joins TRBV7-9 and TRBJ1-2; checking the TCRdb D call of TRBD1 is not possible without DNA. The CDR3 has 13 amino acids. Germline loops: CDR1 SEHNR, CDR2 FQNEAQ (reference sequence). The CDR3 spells CASSFGDSYGYTF.

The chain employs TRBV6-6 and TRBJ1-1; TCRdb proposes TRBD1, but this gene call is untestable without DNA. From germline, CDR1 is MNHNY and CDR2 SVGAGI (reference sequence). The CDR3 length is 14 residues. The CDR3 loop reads CASSYGRGGTEAFF.

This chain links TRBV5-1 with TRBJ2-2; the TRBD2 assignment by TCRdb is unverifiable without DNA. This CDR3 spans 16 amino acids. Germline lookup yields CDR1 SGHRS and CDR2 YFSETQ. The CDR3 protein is CASSLSERMNTGELFF.

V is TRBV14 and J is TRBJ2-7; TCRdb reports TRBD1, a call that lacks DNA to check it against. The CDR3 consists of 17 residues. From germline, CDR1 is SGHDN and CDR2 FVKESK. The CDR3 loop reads CASSQALRTGGGYEQYF.

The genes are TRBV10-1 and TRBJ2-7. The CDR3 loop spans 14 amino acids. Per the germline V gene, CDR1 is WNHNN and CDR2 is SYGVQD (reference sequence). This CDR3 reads CASSLGRFTYEQYF.

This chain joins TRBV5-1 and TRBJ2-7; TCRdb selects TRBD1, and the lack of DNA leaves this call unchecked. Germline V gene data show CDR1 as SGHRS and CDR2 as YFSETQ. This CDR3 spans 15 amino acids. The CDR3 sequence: CASSYATGGFYEQYF.

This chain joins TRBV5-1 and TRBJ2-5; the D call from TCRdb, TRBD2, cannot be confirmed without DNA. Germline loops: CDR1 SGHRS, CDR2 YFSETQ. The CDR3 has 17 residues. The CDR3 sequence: CASRIIGTSVFQETQYF.

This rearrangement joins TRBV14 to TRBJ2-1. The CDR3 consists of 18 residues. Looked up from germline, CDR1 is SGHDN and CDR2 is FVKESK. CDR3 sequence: CASSQDLIRGSSYNEQFF.